The 31 T cell receptor beta chains below all came from one sample that was sequenced in a study of CD8 T cells in ankylosing spondylitis. In TCRdb, the 5' RACE reads were re-called with MiXCR into one record per CDR3 protein. The table records roughly 46,000 distinct CDR3 sequences, under 5% of them present only once. The sample comprised blood, either unsorted or a sorted T cell fraction (not recorded which). These receptors originate from a female donor with ankylosing spondylitis or in good health (not recorded which).

The sample holds many counts of this clonotype. The rearrangement joins TRBV9 to TRBJ2-1; 9 bases are a match to TRBD1. The V gene's germline CDR1 is SGDLS and CDR2 YYNGEE. Trimming cost V 0 bases and J 9 bases; bases outside gene matches: 7. The CDR3 extends over 15 amino acids. Here the CDR3 reads CASSVGTGEFGEQFF. DNA of the CDR3: TGTGCCAGCAGCGTAGGGACAGGGGAATTCGGTGAGCAGTTCTTC.

This clonotype was seen more than once but under ten times. The chain combines TRBV9 with TRBJ2-2; a weak D match, TRBD2 (7 bases). V lost 0 bases and J lost 4, with 13 bases in between. The CDR3 contains 16 residues. Germline values: CDR1 SGDLS, CDR2 YYNGEE. CDR3 coding DNA: TGTGCCAGCAGCGTAGATCTGGGGGGGCTCACCGGGGAGCTGTTTTTT. Translating it yields CASSVDLGGLTGELFF.

This clonotype was detected ten times or more. The CDR3 DNA reads TGTGCCAGCAGCGTAGTCACAGGGAACTACAATGAGCAGTTCTTC. This translates into CASSVVTGNYNEQFF. The chain employs TRBV9 and TRBJ2-1; D perhaps matches TRBD1 (6 bases). In germline, CDR1 is SGDLS, CDR2 YYNGEE. Trimming took off 0 bases at V and 3 bases at J, with 10 bases between the two ends. CDR3 length equals 15 residues. Drawing the rest from reference TRBV9 and TRBJ2-1, the complete variable domain is DSGVTQTPKHLITATGQRVTLRCSPRSGDLSVYWYQQSLDQGLQFLIQYYNGEERAKGNILERFSAQQFPDLHSELNLSSLELGDSALYFCASSVVTGNYNEQFFGPGTRLTVL.

This clonotype was seen only a few times. The V gene is TRBV9, the J gene TRBJ2-7; the match to TRBD1 covers 8 bases. There are 14 residues in the CDR3. Trimming took 4 bases from V and 0 from J; bases not matched to a gene: 3. Germline loops: CDR1 SGDLS, CDR2 YYNGEE. The CDR3 sequence: CASSFGQGSYEQYF. In DNA, the CDR3 is TGTGCCAGCAGCTTTGGACAGGGCTCCTACGAGCAGTACTTC.

At least ten counts were recorded for this clonotype. The rearrangement uses TRBV9 and TRBJ2-7, with D perhaps matching TRBD1 or TRBD2 (5 bases each). Germline loops: CDR1 SGDLS, CDR2 YYNGEE. Trimming took off 3 bases at V and 2 bases at J, with 12 bases between the two ends. The CDR3 contains 14 residues. The CDR3: CASSAPGPPYEQYF. The CDR3 DNA follows: TGTGCCAGCAGCGCCCCGGGACCACCCTACGAGCAGTACTTC. Filled out from reference TRBV9 and TRBJ2-7, the complete variable domain reads DSGVTQTPKHLITATGQRVTLRCSPRSGDLSVYWYQQSLDQGLQFLIQYYNGEERAKGNILERFSAQQFPDLHSELNLSSLELGDSALYFCASSAPGPPYEQYFGPGTRLTVT.

This clonotype has at least ten counts. V gene TRBV9 combines with J gene TRBJ1-6; D is unresolved. The germline V and J ends were trimmed by 0 bases and 4 bases, with 8 bases remaining between them. The length of the CDR3 is 15 residues. Germline assignment: CDR1 SGDLS and CDR2 YYNGEE. CDR3 nucleotides: TGTGCCAGCAGCGTAGAAACTTCTTATAATTCACCCCTCCACTTT. Protein sequence: CASSVETSYNSPLHF.

This clonotype has a count of ten or more. This rearrangement joins TRBV9 to TRBJ2-5, with 11 bases matching TRBD1. The CDR3 length is 14 residues. J lost 5 bases, V lost 5 bases, and 5 bases had no gene match. CDR1 is SGDLS and CDR2 is YYNGEE in the germline V gene. The DNA for the CDR3 is TGTGCCAGCAGTGGGACAGGGGGGACGGAGACCCAGTACTTC. Its translation is CASSGTGGTETQYF.

This clonotype was recorded many times. The genes are TRBV9 and TRBJ2-3; 7 nucleotides agree with TRBD1. The V and J ends lost 6 bases and 2 bases, in that order; junction bases with no gene match: 6. CDR1 SGDLS and CDR2 YYNGEE come from the germline V gene. The CDR3 is 14 amino acids. The CDR3 reads CASTPTGPTDTQYF. CDR3 sequence (DNA): TGTGCCAGCACCCCGACAGGGCCCACAGATACGCAGTATTTT.

This chain joins TRBV9 and TRBJ2-7, with D possibly being TRBD1 or TRBD2 (5 bases each). The V end lost 4 bases, the J end lost 0 bases, and 11 bases lay between the germline ends. Germline V CDR1 and CDR2: SGDLS, YYNGEE. The CDR3 length is 14 residues. The CDR3 sequence: CASSPTGTSYEQYF. The CDR3 DNA is TGTGCCAGCAGCCCAACCGGGACCTCCTACGAGCAGTACTTC.

The sample holds many counts of this clonotype. The rearrangement uses TRBV9 and TRBJ1-3, with D tentatively TRBD1 (5 bases). This CDR3 is built from 17 residues. Trimming stripped 1 base from V and 0 bases from J, with 14 bases between. Looked up from germline, CDR1 is SGDLS and CDR2 is YYNGEE. The CDR3 sequence is CASSVQGTGSSGNTIYF. CDR3 in DNA: TGTGCCAGCAGCGTACAAGGGACGGGGTCCTCTGGAAACACCATATATTTT.

This clonotype was found many times. The chain carries TRBV9 and TRBJ2-5; D is unclear. V gave up 3 bases and J gave up 0 bases, with 15 bases separating them. Germline V gene sequence: CDR1 SGDLS, CDR2 YYNGEE. This CDR3 has 16 amino acids. CDR3 nucleotide sequence: TGTGCCAGCAGCGACGAGAGAACACCGTACCAAGAGACCCAGTACTTC. Its protein is CASSDERTPYQETQYF.

This chain links TRBV9 with TRBJ1-3; TRBD1 agrees at 8 bases. CDR1 and CDR2 from the germline V gene are SGDLS and YYNGEE. This CDR3 contains 16 residues. V shed 0 bases, J shed 11 bases, and the junction held 13 bases outside the gene matches. As DNA, the CDR3 is TGTGCCAGCAGCGTAGCCATTCCGGGACAGGTGGCCCCCATATATTTT. This encodes CASSVAIPGQVAPIYF.

This clonotype was counted ten times or more. The chain employs TRBV9 and TRBJ2-3; 11 nucleotides align to TRBD2. J gave up 3 bases and V 3 bases, and 3 bases lay outside the gene matches. The CDR3 is 15 amino acids. Germline V CDR1 and CDR2: SGDLS, YYNGEE. For the CDR3, the DNA is TGTGCCAGCAGCGAGGTAGCGGGGGGGACAGATACGCAGTATTTT. This gives the protein CASSEVAGGTDTQYF.

This clonotype has ten or more counts. The J gene is TRBJ2-5, the V gene TRBV9; D may be TRBD2 (6 bases). The germline gives CDR1 SGDLS, CDR2 YYNGEE. This CDR3 is 16 amino acids long. The germline V and J ends were trimmed by 0 bases and 5 bases, with 17 bases remaining between them. The CDR3 region is CASSVGVAAAEETQYF. CDR3 nucleotides: TGTGCCAGCAGCGTAGGTGTAGCGGCGGCGGAGGAGACCCAGTACTTC.

In its sample, this clonotype was seen many times. The chain joins TRBV9 to TRBJ1-6; weak D call: TRBD1 (5 bases). The CDR3 covers 15 residues. V was cut by 4 bases and J by 10 bases, with 18 bases left in between. CDR1 SGDLS and CDR2 YYNGEE come from the germline V gene. The CDR3 bases are TGTGCCAGCAGCCCCTCCACAGGAATGGGGTCACCCCTCCACTTT. Translating it yields CASSPSTGMGSPLHF.

This clonotype was recorded at least ten times. The chain is built from TRBV9 and TRBJ2-1; D call uncertain. V was cut by 0 bases and J by 10 bases, with 17 bases left in between. Germline V gene sequence: CDR1 SGDLS, CDR2 YYNGEE. The CDR3 extends over 15 amino acids. The CDR3 sequence: CASSVAGGMASEQFF. Written as DNA, the CDR3 is TGTGCCAGCAGCGTAGCTGGTGGCATGGCTTCGGAGCAGTTCTTC.

This clonotype was counted at least ten times. The gene calls are TRBV9 and TRBJ2-5; possibly TRBD1 or TRBD2 for D (5 bases each). The germline gives CDR1 SGDLS, CDR2 YYNGEE. V was cut by 3 bases and J by 0 bases, with 12 bases left in between. The CDR3 spans 15 residues. CDR3 nucleotide sequence: TGTGCCAGCAGCGACGGGACCGGGTACCAAGAGACCCAGTACTTC. Residues: CASSDGTGYQETQYF. Looking up the rest from reference TRBV9 and TRBJ2-5 gives the full variable domain: DSGVTQTPKHLITATGQRVTLRCSPRSGDLSVYWYQQSLDQGLQFLIQYYNGEERAKGNILERFSAQQFPDLHSELNLSSLELGDSALYFCASSDGTGYQETQYFGPGTRLLVL.

This clonotype appeared many times. The gene calls are TRBV3-1 and TRBJ1-5; tentatively, D is TRBD1 (6 bases). Trimming stripped 0 bases from V and 7 bases from J, with 13 bases between. This CDR3 is built from 15 residues. The V gene's germline CDR1 is LGHDT and CDR2 YNNKEL (reference sequence). CDR3 in amino acids: CASSQERGAWQPQHF. CDR3 sequence (DNA): TGTGCCAGCAGCCAAGAGAGGGGGGCATGGCAGCCCCAGCATTTT.

This clonotype ranks as medium-sized. The chain combines TRBV9 with TRBJ1-2; possible D gene TRBD1, 5 bases. CDR3 length equals 14 residues. V was trimmed by 0 bases and J by 8 bases, leaving 14 bases between them. Per germline, CDR1 SGDLS and CDR2 YYNGEE. CDR3 sequence (DNA): TGTGCCAGCAGCGTAGTTCGGGGCGCCCCGGGCTACACCTTC. Translated: CASSVVRGAPGYTF.

This clonotype rates as medium-sized. The chain has TRBV9 and TRBJ1-2; D remains unclear. V was trimmed by 5 bases and J by 8 bases, leaving 16 bases between them. The CDR3 spans 13 residues. Germline lookup yields CDR1 SGDLS and CDR2 YYNGEE. Here the CDR3 DNA reads TGTGCCAGCAGTTCCGCGGACGCTATGGGCTACACCTTC. This translates into CASSSADAMGYTF. The whole variable domain, remainder taken from reference TRBV9 and TRBJ1-2, is DSGVTQTPKHLITATGQRVTLRCSPRSGDLSVYWYQQSLDQGLQFLIQYYNGEERAKGNILERFSAQQFPDLHSELNLSSLELGDSALYFCASSSADAMGYTFGSGTRLTVV.

This clonotype was detected many times. The chain joins TRBV9 to TRBJ2-3; no reliable D call. The V gene's germline CDR1 is SGDLS and CDR2 YYNGEE. Trimming left V 4 bases short and J 1 base short, with 7 bases between. This CDR3 has 13 amino acids. CDR3 sequence (DNA): TGTGCCAGCAGCATCGAAGGCACAGATACGCAGTATTTT. This sequence encodes CASSIEGTDTQYF.

In this sample, this clonotype turned up many times. V usage is TRBV9 and J usage is TRBJ1-4; the D gene is possibly TRBD1 (6 bases). CDR1 is SGDLS and CDR2 is YYNGEE in the germline V gene. The CDR3 runs to 14 residues. V gave up 3 bases and J gave up 5 bases, with 11 bases separating them. The chain's CDR3 is CASSESGVNEKLFF. The CDR3 coding sequence is TGTGCCAGCAGCGAATCAGGGGTAAATGAAAAACTGTTTTTT.

Ten or more counts support this clonotype. The J gene is TRBJ1-1, the V gene TRBV9; 7 positions agree with TRBD1. This CDR3 contains 16 residues. CDR1 is SGDLS and CDR2 is YYNGEE in the germline V gene. The junction had 5 bases not matched to a gene; V was cut back by 0 bases and J by 0 bases. The CDR3 coding sequence is TGTGCCAGCAGCGTAGGCCCTACAGGGGTGAACACTGAAGCTTTCTTT. Translating gives CASSVGPTGVNTEAFF.

This clonotype was recorded many times. The chain couples TRBV9 to TRBJ2-3, with 9 nucleotides matching TRBD2. V was pared by 0 bases and J by 4 bases, with 6 bases of the junction left unmatched. This CDR3 is built from 16 residues. CDR1 is SGDLS and CDR2 is YYNGEE in the germline V gene. CDR3 protein: CASSVAAGGQSDTQYF. DNA of the CDR3: TGTGCCAGCAGCGTAGCCGCGGGGGGGCAATCAGATACGCAGTATTTT. Based on the CDR3 plus reference TRBV9 and TRBJ2-3, the full variable domain is DSGVTQTPKHLITATGQRVTLRCSPRSGDLSVYWYQQSLDQGLQFLIQYYNGEERAKGNILERFSAQQFPDLHSELNLSSLELGDSALYFCASSVAAGGQSDTQYFGPGTRLTVL.

This clonotype was recorded at least ten times. The rearrangement links TRBV9 to TRBJ2-5; TRBD2 matches at 10 bases. Germline V gene lookup returns CDR1 SGDLS and CDR2 YYNGEE. The CDR3 is made up of 15 amino acids. J was trimmed by 0 bases and V by 1 base; bases with no gene match: 0. As DNA, the CDR3 is TGTGCCAGCAGCGTACTAGCGGGGGACCAAGAGACCCAGTACTTC. Translated: CASSVLAGDQETQYF.

The chain recombines TRBV9 with TRBJ2-1; D may be TRBD1 or TRBD2 (5 bases each). V lost 3 bases to trimming and J lost 0 bases, with 13 bases between them. The V gene's germline CDR1 is SGDLS and CDR2 YYNGEE. This CDR3 comprises 16 residues. CDR3 region: CASSAEWGSSYNEQFF. The CDR3 bases are TGTGCCAGCAGCGCCGAGTGGGGGAGCTCCTACAATGAGCAGTTCTTC.

This clonotype has ten or more counts. V usage is TRBV9 and J usage is TRBJ1-1; TRBD1 aligns across 7 bases. The CDR3 totals 14 residues. CDR1 is SGDLS, CDR2 YYNGEE, per germline. J was trimmed by 5 bases and V by 4 bases; bases with no gene match: 8. The CDR3 here is CASSLTGKVTEAFF. The CDR3 bases are TGTGCCAGCAGCTTGACAGGGAAGGTGACTGAAGCTTTCTTT. The whole variable domain, remainder taken from reference TRBV9 and TRBJ1-1, is DSGVTQTPKHLITATGQRVTLRCSPRSGDLSVYWYQQSLDQGLQFLIQYYNGEERAKGNILERFSAQQFPDLHSELNLSSLELGDSALYFCASSLTGKVTEAFFGQGTRLTVV.

This clonotype was seen ten or more times. The J gene is TRBJ2-1, the V gene TRBV9; a possible D gene is TRBD2 (5 bases). The ends were cut back, 2 bases at V and 0 bases at J, with 15 bases in the middle. The CDR3 is 17 amino acids. CDR1 is SGDLS, CDR2 YYNGEE, per germline. CDR3 sequence (DNA): TGTGCCAGCAGCGTTGGCACATTAGGGAGCTCCTACAATGAGCAGTTCTTC. This codes for CASSVGTLGSSYNEQFF.

This clonotype was observed many times. The chain employs TRBV9 and TRBJ2-1; perhaps TRBD2 as D (7 bases). Deletions cut 4 bases from V and 2 bases from J, with 16 bases between. CDR3 length: 16 amino acids. Germline CDR1 is SGDLS and CDR2 is YYNGEE. CDR3 sequence: CASSRFSGGTYNEQFF. In nucleotides, the CDR3 is TGTGCCAGCAGCCGGTTTTCGGGGGGCACCTACAATGAGCAGTTCTTC.

This clonotype came up many times. This chain links TRBV9 with TRBJ1-1; D gene ambiguous. The CDR3 sequence is 13 residues long. V dropped 0 bases and J dropped 1 base, with 4 bases sitting between them. The germline V gene encodes CDR1 SGDLS and CDR2 YYNGEE. The CDR3 coding sequence is TGTGCCAGCAGCGTAGCAGAGAACACTGAAGCTTTCTTT. This sequence encodes CASSVAENTEAFF.

Ten or more counts support this clonotype. This rearrangement joins TRBV9 to TRBJ1-4, with D perhaps TRBD1 (5 bases). The V end was cut by 4 bases, the J end by 8 bases, with 15 bases between. Germline loops: CDR1 SGDLS, CDR2 YYNGEE. This CDR3 has 14 residues. CDR3 sequence reads: CASSIRPGNEKLFF. CDR3 bases: TGTGCCAGCAGCATTAGGCCAGGGAACGAAAAACTGTTTTTT. Using reference TRBV9 and TRBJ1-4 for the parts outside the CDR3, the full variable domain is DSGVTQTPKHLITATGQRVTLRCSPRSGDLSVYWYQQSLDQGLQFLIQYYNGEERAKGNILERFSAQQFPDLHSELNLSSLELGDSALYFCASSIRPGNEKLFFGSGTQLSVL.